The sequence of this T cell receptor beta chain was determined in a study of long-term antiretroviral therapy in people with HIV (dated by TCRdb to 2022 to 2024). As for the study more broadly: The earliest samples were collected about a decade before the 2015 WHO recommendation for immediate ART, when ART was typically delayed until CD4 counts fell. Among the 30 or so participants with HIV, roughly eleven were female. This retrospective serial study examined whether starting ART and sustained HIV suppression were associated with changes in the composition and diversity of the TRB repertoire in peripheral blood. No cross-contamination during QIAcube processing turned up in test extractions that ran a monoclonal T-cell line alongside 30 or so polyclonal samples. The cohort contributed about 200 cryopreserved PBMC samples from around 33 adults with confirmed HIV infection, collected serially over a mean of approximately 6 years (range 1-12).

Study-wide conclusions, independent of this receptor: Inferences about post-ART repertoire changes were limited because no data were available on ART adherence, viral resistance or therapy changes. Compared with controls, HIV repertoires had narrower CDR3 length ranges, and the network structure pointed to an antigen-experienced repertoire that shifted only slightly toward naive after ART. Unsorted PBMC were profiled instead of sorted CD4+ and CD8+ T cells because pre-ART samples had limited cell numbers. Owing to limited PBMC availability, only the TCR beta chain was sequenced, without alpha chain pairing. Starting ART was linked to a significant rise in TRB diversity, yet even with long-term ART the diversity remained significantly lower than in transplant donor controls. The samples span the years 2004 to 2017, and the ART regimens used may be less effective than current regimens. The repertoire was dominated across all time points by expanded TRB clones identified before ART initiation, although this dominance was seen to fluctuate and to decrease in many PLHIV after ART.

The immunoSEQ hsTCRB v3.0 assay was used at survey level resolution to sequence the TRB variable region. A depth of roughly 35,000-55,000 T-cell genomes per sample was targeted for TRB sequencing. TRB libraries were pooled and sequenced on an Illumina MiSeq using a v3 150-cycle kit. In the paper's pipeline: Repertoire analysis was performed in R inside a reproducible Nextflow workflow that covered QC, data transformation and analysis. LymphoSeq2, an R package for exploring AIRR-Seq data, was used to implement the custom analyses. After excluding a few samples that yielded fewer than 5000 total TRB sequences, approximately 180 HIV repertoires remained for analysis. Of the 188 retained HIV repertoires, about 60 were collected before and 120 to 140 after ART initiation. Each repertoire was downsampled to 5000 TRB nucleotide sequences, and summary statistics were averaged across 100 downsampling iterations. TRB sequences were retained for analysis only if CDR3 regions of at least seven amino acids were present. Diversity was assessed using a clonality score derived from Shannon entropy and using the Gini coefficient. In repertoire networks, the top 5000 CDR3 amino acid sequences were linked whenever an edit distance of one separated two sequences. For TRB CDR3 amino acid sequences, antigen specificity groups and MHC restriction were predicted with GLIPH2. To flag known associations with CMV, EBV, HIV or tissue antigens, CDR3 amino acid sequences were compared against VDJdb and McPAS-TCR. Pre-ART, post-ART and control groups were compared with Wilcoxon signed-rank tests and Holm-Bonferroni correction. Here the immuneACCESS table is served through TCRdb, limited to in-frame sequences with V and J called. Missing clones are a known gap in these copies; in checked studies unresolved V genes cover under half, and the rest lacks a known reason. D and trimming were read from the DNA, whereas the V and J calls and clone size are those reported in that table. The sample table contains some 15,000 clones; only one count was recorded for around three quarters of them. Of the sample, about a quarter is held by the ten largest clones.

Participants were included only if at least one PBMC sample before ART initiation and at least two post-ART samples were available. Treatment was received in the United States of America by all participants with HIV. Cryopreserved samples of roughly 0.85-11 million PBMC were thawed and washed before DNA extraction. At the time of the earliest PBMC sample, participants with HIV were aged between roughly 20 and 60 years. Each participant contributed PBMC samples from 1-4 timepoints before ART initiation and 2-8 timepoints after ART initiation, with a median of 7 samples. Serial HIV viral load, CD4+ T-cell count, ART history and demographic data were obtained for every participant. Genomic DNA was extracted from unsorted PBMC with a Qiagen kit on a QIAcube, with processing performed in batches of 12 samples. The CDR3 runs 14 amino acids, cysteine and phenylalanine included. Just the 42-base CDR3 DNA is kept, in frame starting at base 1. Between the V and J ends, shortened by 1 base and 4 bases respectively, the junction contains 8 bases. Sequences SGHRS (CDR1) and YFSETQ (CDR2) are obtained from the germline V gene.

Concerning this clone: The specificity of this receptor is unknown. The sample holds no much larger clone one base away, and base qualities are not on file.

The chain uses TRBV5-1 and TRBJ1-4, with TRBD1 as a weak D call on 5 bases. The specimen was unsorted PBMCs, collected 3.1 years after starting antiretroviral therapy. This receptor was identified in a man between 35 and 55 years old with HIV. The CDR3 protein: CASSLTGINEKLFF. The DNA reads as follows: TGCGCCAGCAGCTTGACAGGAATTAATGAAAAACTGTTTTTT.